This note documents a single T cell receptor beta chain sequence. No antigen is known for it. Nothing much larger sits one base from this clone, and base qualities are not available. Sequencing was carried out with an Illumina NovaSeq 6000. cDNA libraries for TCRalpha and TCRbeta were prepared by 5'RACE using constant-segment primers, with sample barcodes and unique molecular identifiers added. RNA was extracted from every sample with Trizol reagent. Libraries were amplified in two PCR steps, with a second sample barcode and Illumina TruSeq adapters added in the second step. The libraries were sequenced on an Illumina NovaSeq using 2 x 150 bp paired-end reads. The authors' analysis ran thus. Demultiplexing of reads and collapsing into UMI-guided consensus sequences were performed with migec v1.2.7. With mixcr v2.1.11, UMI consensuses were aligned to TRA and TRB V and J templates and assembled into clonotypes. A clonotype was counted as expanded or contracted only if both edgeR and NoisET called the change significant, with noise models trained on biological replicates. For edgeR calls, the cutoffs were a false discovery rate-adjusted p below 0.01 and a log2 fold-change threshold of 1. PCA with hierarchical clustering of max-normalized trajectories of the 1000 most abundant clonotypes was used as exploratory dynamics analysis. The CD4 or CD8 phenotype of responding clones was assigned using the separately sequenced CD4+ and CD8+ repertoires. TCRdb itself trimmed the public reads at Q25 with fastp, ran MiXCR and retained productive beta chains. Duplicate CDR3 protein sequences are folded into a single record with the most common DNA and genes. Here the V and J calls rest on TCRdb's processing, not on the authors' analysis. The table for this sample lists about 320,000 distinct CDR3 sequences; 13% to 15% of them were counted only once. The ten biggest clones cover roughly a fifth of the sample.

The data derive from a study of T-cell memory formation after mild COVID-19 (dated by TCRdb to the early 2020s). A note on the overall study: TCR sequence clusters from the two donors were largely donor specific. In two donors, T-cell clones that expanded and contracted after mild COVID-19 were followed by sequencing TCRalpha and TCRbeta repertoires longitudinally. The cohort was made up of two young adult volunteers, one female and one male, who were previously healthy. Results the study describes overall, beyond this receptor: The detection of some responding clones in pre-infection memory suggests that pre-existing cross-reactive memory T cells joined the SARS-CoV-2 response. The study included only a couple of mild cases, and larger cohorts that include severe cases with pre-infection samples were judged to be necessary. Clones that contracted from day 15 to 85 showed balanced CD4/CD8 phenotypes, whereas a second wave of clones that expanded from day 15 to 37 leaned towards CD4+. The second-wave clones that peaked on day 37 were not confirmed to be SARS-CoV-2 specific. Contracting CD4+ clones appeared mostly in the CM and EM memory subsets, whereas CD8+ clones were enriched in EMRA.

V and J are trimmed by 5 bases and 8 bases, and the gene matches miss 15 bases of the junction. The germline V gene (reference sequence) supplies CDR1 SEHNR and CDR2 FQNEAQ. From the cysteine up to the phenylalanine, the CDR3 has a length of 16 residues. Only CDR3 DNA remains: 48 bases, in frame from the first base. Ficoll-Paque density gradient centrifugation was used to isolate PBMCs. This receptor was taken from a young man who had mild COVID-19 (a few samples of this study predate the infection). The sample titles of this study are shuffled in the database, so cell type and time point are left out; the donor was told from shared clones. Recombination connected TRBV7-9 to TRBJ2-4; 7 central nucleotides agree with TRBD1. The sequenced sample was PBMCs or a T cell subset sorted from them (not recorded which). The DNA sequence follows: TGTGCCAGCAGCCTAAACGCTAAGACAGGGCGGGACATTCAGTACTTC. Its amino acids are CASSLNAKTGRDIQYF.